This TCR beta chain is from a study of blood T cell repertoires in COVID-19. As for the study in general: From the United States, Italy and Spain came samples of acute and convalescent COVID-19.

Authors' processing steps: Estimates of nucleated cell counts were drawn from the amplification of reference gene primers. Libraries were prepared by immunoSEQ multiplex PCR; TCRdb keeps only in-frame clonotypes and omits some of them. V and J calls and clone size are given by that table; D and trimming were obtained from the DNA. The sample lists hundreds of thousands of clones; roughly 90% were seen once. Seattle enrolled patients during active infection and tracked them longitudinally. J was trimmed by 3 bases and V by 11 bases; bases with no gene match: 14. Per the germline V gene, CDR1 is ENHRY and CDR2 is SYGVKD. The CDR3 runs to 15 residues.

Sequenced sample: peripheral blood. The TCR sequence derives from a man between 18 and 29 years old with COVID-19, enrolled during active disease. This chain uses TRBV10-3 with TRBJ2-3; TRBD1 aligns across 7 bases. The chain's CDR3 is CAARQGTARTDTQYF. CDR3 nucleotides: TGTGCCGCCCGACAGGGAACGGCACGGACAGATACGCAGTATTTT.